These 22 T cell receptor beta chains were all obtained from the same sample, sequenced in a study of PD-1 blockade in classical Hodgkin lymphoma. TCRdb keeps only in-frame clones here, not all; method: immunoSEQ multiplex PCR. Of 25,000 to 30,000 clones listed, 85% to 90% are singletons. There was relapse after autologous stem cell transplantation in every patient, and there was variation in brentuximab vedotin exposure. This sample comprised peripheral blood mononuclear cells (PBMCs), obtained at baseline. All receptors derive from a human donor with classical Hodgkin lymphoma.

This chain joins TRBV2 and TRBJ2-7, with D perhaps matching TRBD2 (6 bases). V was trimmed by 6 bases and J by 3 bases, leaving 15 bases between them. The CDR3 runs 14 residues. In germline, CDR1 is SNHLY, CDR2 FYNNEI. CDR3 sequence: CASRPPGVGYEQYF. The CDR3 DNA reads TGTGCCAGCAGGCCGCCGGGGGTGGGCTACGAGCAGTACTTC.

The chain joins TRBV7-3 to TRBJ1-1, with D perhaps matching TRBD1 (5 bases). CDR1 and CDR2 from the germline V gene are SGHTA and FQGTGA. V gave up 2 bases and J gave up 5 bases, with 12 bases separating them. The CDR3 extends over 14 amino acids. The CDR3 loop is CASSLGHGGTEAFF. In DNA, the CDR3 is TGTGCCAGCAGCTTAGGGCACGGGGGAACTGAAGCTTTCTTT.

The chain carries TRBV30 and TRBJ2-6; the D is unclear. The CDR3 is made up of 14 amino acids. Trimming pared 0 bases from V and 0 bases from J, leaving 3 bases between. Germline values: CDR1 GTSNPN, CDR2 SVGIG (reference sequence). CDR3 amino acids: CAWSVNSGANVLTF. The CDR3 DNA reads as TGTGCCTGGAGTGTCAACTCTGGGGCCAACGTCCTGACTTTC.

The chain joins TRBV25-1 to TRBJ1-1, with D maybe TRBD1 (6 bases). V lost 3 bases, J lost 0 bases, and 11 bases lay in between. The CDR3 loop spans 15 amino acids. The germline gives CDR1 MGHDK, CDR2 SYGVNS. CDR3 nucleotide sequence: TGTGCCAGCAGTGAGCCGGGACAACTGAACACTGAAGCTTTCTTT. As protein: CASSEPGQLNTEAFF.

The chain carries TRBV7-3 and TRBJ2-1; TRBD2 might be the D (6 bases). V shed 11 bases and J shed 9 bases, with 20 bases lying between them. From germline, CDR1 is SGHTA and CDR2 FQGTGA. The length of the CDR3 is 13 residues. The CDR3 bases are TGTGCCCACAGGACGACTGGGACTGTTGAGCAGTTCTTC. This codes for CAHRTTGTVEQFF.

The chain joins TRBV5-3 to TRBJ2-1, with 8 bases identical to TRBD2. TRBV5-3 is marked as an open reading frame, function uncertain. With 4 bases clipped from V and 4 bases from J, the junction kept 10 bases outside the gene matches. This CDR3 is 16 amino acids long. CDR3 DNA sequence: TGTGCCAGAAGCCGAAAACGGGGACTAGGATACAATGAGCAGTTCTTC. Its protein is CARSRKRGLGYNEQFF.

CDR3 region: CASSLGHGNEKLFF. CDR3 nucleotide sequence: TGCGCCAGCAGCTTGGGTCACGGGAATGAAAAACTGTTTTTT. The chain couples TRBV5-1 to TRBJ1-4; D gene uncertain. V lost 0 bases to trimming and J lost 5 bases, with 8 bases between them. This CDR3 is built from 14 residues. CDR1 and CDR2 from the germline V gene are SGHRS and YFSETQ.

This chain joins TRBV11-2 and TRBJ2-5, with 9 bases lining up with TRBD2. The germline V gene has CDR1 SGHAT and CDR2 FQNNGV. The CDR3 runs 16 residues. J was trimmed by 5 bases and V by 1 base; bases with no gene match: 8. The chain's CDR3 is CASSLGGGGALETQYF. CDR3 DNA sequence: TGTGCCAGCAGCTTAGGAGGCGGGGGGGCCCTTGAGACCCAGTACTTC.

The rearrangement uses TRBV5-1 and TRBJ2-7, with D possibly TRBD1 on 6 matching bases. Germline CDR1 SGHRS, CDR2 YFSETQ. CDR3 length equals 14 residues. With 3 bases removed from V and 5 bases from J, the gap between germline ends came to 15 bases. The CDR3 nucleotides are TGCGCCAGCAGCTACCGGGACAACCTCAACGAGCAGTACTTC. This gives the protein CASSYRDNLNEQYF.

This clone was seen a few times. V and J are TRBV4-3 and TRBJ2-1, with unresolved D. The CDR3 length is 15 residues. V was pared by 0 bases and J by 5 bases, with 11 bases between. Germline lookup yields CDR1 LGHNA and CDR2 YSLEER. The DNA for the CDR3 is TGCGCCAGCAGCCAAGAAAAGGGTAACAACAATGAGCAGTTCTTC. Its translation is CASSQEKGNNNEQFF.

V and J are TRBV9 and TRBJ2-1; tentative D call: TRBD1 (5 bases). V dropped 2 bases and J dropped 4 bases, with 16 bases sitting between them. The CDR3 consists of 16 residues. The germline gives CDR1 SGDLS, CDR2 YYNGEE. The CDR3 loop is CASSVSIDSYYNEQFF. CDR3 coding DNA: TGTGCCAGCAGCGTTTCCATCGACAGCTATTACAATGAGCAGTTCTTC.

This chain joins TRBV5-1 and TRBJ1-4, with TRBD1 matching 9 bases. Germline CDR1 SGHRS, CDR2 YFSETQ. The J segment lost 3 bases and the V segment lost 3 bases, leaving 3 bases of the junction unmatched. The CDR3 has 15 amino acids. CDR3 protein: CASSSQGAPNEKLFF. CDR3 nucleotides: TGCGCCAGCAGCTCACAGGGGGCCCCTAATGAAAAACTGTTTTTT. The variable domain in full, completed from reference TRBV5-1 and TRBJ1-4, reads KAGVTQTPRYLIKTRGQQVTLSCSPISGHRSVSWYQQTPGQGLQFLFEYFSETQRNKGNFPGRFSGRQFSNSRSEMNVSTLELGDSALYLCASSSQGAPNEKLFFGSGTQLSVL.

The V call is TRBV7-9, the J call TRBJ1-1; possible D gene TRBD1, 6 bases. The V end was cut by 5 bases, the J end by 2 bases, with 15 bases between. This CDR3 is 15 amino acids long. Germline V gives CDR1 SEHNR, CDR2 FQNEAQ (reference sequence). The DNA for the CDR3 is TGTGCCAGCAGCCCCAGCGGGGGCGGTAACACTGAAGCTTTCTTT. As protein: CASSPSGGGNTEAFF.

J is TRBJ1-5 and V is TRBV19; D is uncertain. CDR1 LNHDA and CDR2 SQIVND come from the germline V gene (reference sequence). The CDR3 spans 12 residues. With 3 bases removed from V and 9 bases from J, the gap between germline ends came to 9 bases. CDR3 DNA sequence: TGTGCCAGTAGTATTGGGCCAGGGCCCCAGCATTTT. Protein: CASSIGPGPQHF.

The V gene is TRBV4-1, the J gene TRBJ2-7; 9 nucleotides line up with TRBD1. The CDR3 is made up of 14 amino acids. The J segment lost 2 bases and the V segment lost 4 bases, leaving 3 bases of the junction unmatched. Germline V CDR1 and CDR2: MGHRA, YSYEKL. CDR3 protein: CASSRRQGAYEQYF. As DNA, the CDR3 is TGCGCCAGCAGCCGCCGACAGGGGGCCTACGAGCAGTACTTC.

The V call is TRBV7-9, the J call TRBJ2-5, with 10 bases aligning to TRBD2. This CDR3 spans 16 amino acids. The V gene end was trimmed by 5 bases and the J gene end by 5 bases; junction bases not matched to a gene: 11. Germline values: CDR1 SEHNR, CDR2 FQNEAQ (reference sequence). CDR3 DNA: TGTGCCAGCAGCCCTCGGGAGCTACTAGCGGGGGAGACCCAGTACTTC. It specifies CASSPRELLAGETQYF.

The chain employs TRBV7-9 and TRBJ2-3, with TRBD2 as a possible D gene (7 bases). The CDR3 spans 16 residues. The V end was cut by 3 bases, the J end by 2 bases, with 15 bases between. Looked up from germline, CDR1 is SEHNR and CDR2 is FQNEAQ (reference sequence). The chain's CDR3 is CASSFGGASFTDTQYF. In nucleotides, the CDR3 is TGTGCCAGCAGCTTTGGGGGGGCTTCCTTCACAGATACGCAGTATTTT.

The chain employs TRBV6-1 and TRBJ1-5, with D unresolved. This CDR3 contains 15 residues. V dropped 2 bases and J dropped 7 bases, with 15 bases sitting between them. Germline V CDR1 and CDR2: MNHNS, SASEGT. The CDR3 nucleotides are TGTGCCAGCAGTGAAATGGGTCAGCAGTCACAGCCCCAGCATTTT. This gives the protein CASSEMGQQSQPQHF.

The chain is built from TRBV9 and TRBJ1-1; perhaps TRBD1 as D (5 bases). The CDR3 runs 15 residues. Germline V lookup: CDR1 SGDLS, CDR2 YYNGEE. Deletions cut 0 bases from V and 3 bases from J, with 12 bases between. CDR3 residues: CASSVDWTTHTEAFF. The CDR3, as DNA: TGTGCCAGCAGCGTAGATTGGACAACCCACACTGAAGCTTTCTTT.

The CDR3: CASSLGQGAYNEQFF. The CDR3, as DNA: TGTGCCAGCAGTTTAGGGCAGGGCGCCTACAATGAGCAGTTCTTC. The rearrangement links TRBV27 to TRBJ2-1; TRBD1 might be the D (5 bases). Deletions cut 2 bases from V and 2 bases from J, with 10 bases between. The CDR3 length is 15 residues. The germline V gene encodes CDR1 MNHEY and CDR2 SMNVEV (reference sequence).

The chain uses TRBV6-1 and TRBJ2-7; D perhaps matches TRBD2 (6 bases). The germline gives CDR1 MNHNS, CDR2 SASEGT. The CDR3 has 15 residues. The ends were cut back, 1 base at V and 2 bases at J, with 12 bases in the middle. CDR3 sequence: CASSEGRTTTYEQYF. DNA for the CDR3: TGTGCCAGCAGTGAAGGCAGGACTACAACCTACGAGCAGTACTTC.

This clone was picked up a small number of times. This sequence joins TRBV7-9 and TRBJ1-2; 12 bases align to TRBD1. Trimming removed 8 bases from V and 4 bases from J; junction bases left unmatched: 5. This CDR3 contains 14 residues. Germline CDR1 is SEHNR and CDR2 is FQNEAQ (reference sequence). The CDR3 DNA sequence: TGTGCCAGCGGGCCGGGACAGGGGGCCTATGGCTACACCTTC. This encodes CASGPGQGAYGYTF.